This T cell receptor (beta chain) originates from a study of blood T cell repertoires in COVID-19. Study in general: Material from acute and convalescent COVID-19 was sourced from the United States, Italy and Spain. Sample material is recorded as cDNA or gDNA derived from T cells, B-cell-depleted T cells, or PBMCs.

CDR3 length: 15 residues. From germline, CDR1 is SQVTM and CDR2 ANQGSEA. This clone has a single count. At one end, the junction sequence differs from germline, possibly due to a read error. Original processing methods: Reference gene primer amplification in the assay estimated nucleated cell counts. Sequencing used immunoSEQ multiplex PCR; TCRdb keeps in-frame clones, though not all of them. V and J calls and clone size are copied from that table; D and trimming were computed from the DNA. The sample comprises tens of thousands of clones, about 90% of which are singletons, and roughly 5% rests with the top ten.

The TCR was taken from a man older than 75 in a cohort sampled during active COVID-19. The genes are TRBV29-1 and TRBJ2-3; the match to TRBD2 covers 8 bases. Sequenced material: peripheral blood. The CDR3 sequence is CSVEEAGASRDTQYF. The CDR3 DNA is TGCAGCGTAGAAGAAGCGGGGGCCTCGCGGGATACGCAGTATTTT.